A selection of T cell receptor beta chains follows, all from one sample in a study of T cells in Graves' hyperthyroidism and ophthalmopathy. TCRdb used MiXCR to reprocess the multiplex PCR reads, holding one entry per CDR3 protein. Among roughly 300,000 distinct CDR3 sequences, about 15% were seen once, and the ten largest hold roughly 25%. What was sequenced was blood. The receptors were sampled from a woman aged 25 to 39 with Graves' hyperthyroidism. CDR3s include the opening cysteine and the closing phenylalanine or tryptophan. A D gene is named only where the DNA matches it firmly. Not all rows give a size; the values are once, few, many and, for expanded clones, a class.

CDR3aa	CDR3nt	d_gene	v_gene	abundance	j_gene
CSASGESTDTQYF	TGCAGTGCTAGCGGGGAGAGCACAGATACGCAGTATTTT	.	TRBV20-1	many	TRBJ2-3
CASSDSPYEQYF	TGTGCCAGCAGTGACAGCCCCTACGAGCAGTACTTC	.	TRBV2	many	TRBJ2-7
CATSWAGGQGFRAFF	TGTGCCACCTCCTGGGCCGGGGGGCAGGGCTTTAGAGCTTTCTTT	.	TRBV28	many	TRBJ1-1
CASSLGWAGGNQPQHF	TGTGCCAGCAGCTTAGGTTGGGCAGGAGGAAATCAGCCCCAGCATTTT	.	TRBV7-6	.	TRBJ1-5
CASSQRDGFGELFF	TGCGCCAGCAGCCAAAGGGACGGTTTCGGGGAGCTGTTTTTT	.	TRBV10-2	few	TRBJ2-2
CASSSSRGRRLNTEAFF	TGTGCCAGCAGCTCAAGCAGGGGGCGCCGTCTAAACACTGAAGCTTTCTTT	TRBD1	TRBV7-3	many	TRBJ1-1
CATSASGSSREQYF	TGTGCCACTTCGGCTAGCGGGAGTTCCCGCGAGCAGTACTTC	TRBD2	TRBV15	medium-sized	TRBJ2-7
CSAARGLNQPQHF	TGCAGTGCGGCCCGGGGGCTCAATCAGCCCCAGCATTTT	.	TRBV20-1	many	TRBJ1-5
CASSQAPTEKLFF	TGCGCCAGCAGCCAAGCACCCACGGAAAAACTGTTTTTT	.	TRBV4-1	.	TRBJ1-4
CASSLITSSTDTQYF	TGTGCCAGCAGCTTAATAACTTCTAGCACAGATACGCAGTATTTT	.	TRBV11-2	many	TRBJ2-3
CSVARSMNTEAFF	TGCAGCGTTGCGCGTAGCATGAACACTGAAGCTTTCTTT	.	TRBV29-1	few	TRBJ1-1
CSVVRVTEAFF	TGCAGCGTTGTGCGGGTCACTGAAGCTTTCTTT	.	TRBV29-1	.	TRBJ1-1
CSAREPPRAEAFF	TGCAGTGCTAGAGAACCACCACGCGCTGAAGCTTTCTTT	.	TRBV20-1	many	TRBJ1-1
CASSSTGDGNTF	TGTGCCAGCAGCTCGACAGGGGATGGCAACACCTTC	TRBD1	TRBV9	.	TRBJ1-2
CASNGRYNSPLHF	TGTGCCAGCAACGGGAGATATAATTCACCCCTCCACTTT	.	TRBV6-1	many	TRBJ1-6
CASSEGSHYGYTF	TGTGCCAGCAGCGAAGGGTCCCACTATGGCTACACCTTC	.	TRBV6-1	.	TRBJ1-2
CASSLALREKLFF	TGTGCTAGCAGCTTAGCATTGAGAGAAAAACTGTTTTTT	.	TRBV7-7	.	TRBJ1-4
CASSLRITDTEAFF	TGTGCCAGCAGCTTAAGAATTACGGACACTGAAGCTTTCTTT	.	TRBV7-9	many	TRBJ1-1
CASSQDGDRVKDTQYF	TGTGCCAGCAGCCAAGATGGGGACAGGGTTAAAGATACGCAGTATTTT	TRBD1	TRBV3-1	.	TRBJ2-3